This entry features one T cell receptor (beta chain) sequence. TCRdb itself ran the RT-PCR reads through MiXCR, one entry per CDR3 protein. Here the sample spans roughly 140,000 distinct CDR3 sequences, approximately 37% being singletons. The data originate from a study of patients and donors after allogeneic stem cell transplantation. The CDR3 has 14 amino acids. Unmatched junction bases numbered 5, after V lost 4 bases and J lost 3 bases. Germline CDR1 SGHRS, CDR2 YFSETQ. The chain employs TRBV5-1 and TRBJ2-3, with TRBD2 matching over 7 bases. This sequence originates from a human donor who was either an allogeneic HSCT recipient or a stem cell or donor lymphocyte infusion donor (not recorded which). It is not recorded whose cells these are; they may come from a transplant donor. The specimen was blood, either unsorted or a sorted T cell fraction (not recorded which). For the CDR3, the DNA is TGCGCCAGCAGCGGGAGGGAGGGGACAGATACGCAGTATTTT. The encoded protein is CASSGREGTDTQYF.